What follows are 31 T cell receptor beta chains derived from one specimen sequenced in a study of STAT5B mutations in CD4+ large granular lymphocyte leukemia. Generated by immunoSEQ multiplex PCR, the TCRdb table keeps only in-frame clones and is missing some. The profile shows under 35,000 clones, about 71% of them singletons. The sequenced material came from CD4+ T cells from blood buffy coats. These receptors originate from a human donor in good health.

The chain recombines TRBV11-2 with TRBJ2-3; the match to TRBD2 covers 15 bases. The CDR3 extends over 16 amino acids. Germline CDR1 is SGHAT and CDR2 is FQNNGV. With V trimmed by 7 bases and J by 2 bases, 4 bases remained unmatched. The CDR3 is CASTWTSGGVTDTQYF. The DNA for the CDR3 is TGTGCCAGCACCTGGACTAGCGGGGGGGTCACAGATACGCAGTATTTT. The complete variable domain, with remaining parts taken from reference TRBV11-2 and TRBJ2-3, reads EAGVAQSPRYKIIEKRQSVAFWCNPISGHATLYWYQQILGQGPKLLIQFQNNGVVDDSQLPKDRFSAERLKGVDSTLKIQPAKLEDSAVYLCASTWTSGGVTDTQYFGPGTRLTVL.

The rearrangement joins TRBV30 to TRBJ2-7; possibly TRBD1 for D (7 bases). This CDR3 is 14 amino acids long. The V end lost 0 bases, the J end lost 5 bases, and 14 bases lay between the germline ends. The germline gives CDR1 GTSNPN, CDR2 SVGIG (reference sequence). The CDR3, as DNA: TGTGCCTGGAGTGTTGGCCAGGGGGGCGACGAGCAGTACTTC. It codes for CAWSVGQGGDEQYF.

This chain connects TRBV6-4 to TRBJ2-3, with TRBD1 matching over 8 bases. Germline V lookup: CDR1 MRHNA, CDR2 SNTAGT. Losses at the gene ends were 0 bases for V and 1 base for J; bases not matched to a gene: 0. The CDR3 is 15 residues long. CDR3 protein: CASSDSDRGTDTQYF. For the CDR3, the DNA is TGTGCCAGCAGTGACTCGGACAGGGGCACAGATACGCAGTATTTT.

This chain's CDR3 is CASSPQGISYNSPLHF. The CDR3 coding sequence is TGTGCCAGCAGTCCACAGGGAATTAGCTATAATTCACCCCTCCACTTT. The chain has TRBV2 and TRBJ1-6; TRBD1 is a possible D gene (6 bases). Deletions cut 5 bases from V and 3 bases from J, with 14 bases between. The CDR3 spans 16 residues. In germline, CDR1 is SNHLY, CDR2 FYNNEI.

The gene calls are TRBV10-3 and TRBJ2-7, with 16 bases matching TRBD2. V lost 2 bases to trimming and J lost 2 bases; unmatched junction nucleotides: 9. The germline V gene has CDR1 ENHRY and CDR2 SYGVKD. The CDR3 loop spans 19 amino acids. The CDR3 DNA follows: TGTGCCATCAGTGAGCCGCGTACCGGGACTAGCGGGGGGGCCTACGAGCAGTACTTC. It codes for CAISEPRTGTSGGAYEQYF.

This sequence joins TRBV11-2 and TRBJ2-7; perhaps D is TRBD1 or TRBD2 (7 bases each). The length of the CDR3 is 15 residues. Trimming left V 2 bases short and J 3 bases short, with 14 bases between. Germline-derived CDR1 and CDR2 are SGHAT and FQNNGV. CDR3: CASSLRSGGGYEQYF. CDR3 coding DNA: TGTGCCAGCAGCTTACGGTCAGGGGGGGGCTACGAGCAGTACTTC.

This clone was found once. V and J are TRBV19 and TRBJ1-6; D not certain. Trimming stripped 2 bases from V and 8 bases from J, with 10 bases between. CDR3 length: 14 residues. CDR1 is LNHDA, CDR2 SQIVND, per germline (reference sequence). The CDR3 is CASSIRADYSPLHF. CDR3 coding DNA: TGTGCCAGTAGTATAAGGGCGGATTATTCACCCCTCCACTTT.

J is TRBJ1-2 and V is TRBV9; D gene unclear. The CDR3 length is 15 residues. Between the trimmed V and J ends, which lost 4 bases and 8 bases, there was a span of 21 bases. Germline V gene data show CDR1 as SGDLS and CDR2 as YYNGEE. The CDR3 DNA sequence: TGTGCCAGCAGCCCCCCTATCCGCCGGTTGCGGGGCTACACCTTC. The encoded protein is CASSPPIRRLRGYTF.

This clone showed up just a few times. CDR3 region: CASTQLAGGTDTQYF. In DNA, the CDR3 is TGTGCCAGCACCCAACTAGCGGGGGGCACAGATACGCAGTATTTT. The rearrangement links TRBV27 to TRBJ2-3; 11 nucleotides line up with TRBD2. Germline V gene lookup returns CDR1 MNHEY and CDR2 SMNVEV (reference sequence). The CDR3 length is 15 residues. The ends lost 7 bases at V and 1 base at J; junction bases unmatched: 4.

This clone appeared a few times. In DNA form, the CDR3 reads TGTGCCAGCAGCCAATTAGACCCGGGCCTCCTAAACTATGGCTACACCTTC. Its translation is CASSQLDPGLLNYGYTF. This chain uses TRBV16 with TRBJ1-2; no clear D gene. V lost 1 base and J 2 bases, leaving 17 bases between the germline ends. CDR3 length: 17 residues. From germline, CDR1 is KGHSY and CDR2 FQNENV.

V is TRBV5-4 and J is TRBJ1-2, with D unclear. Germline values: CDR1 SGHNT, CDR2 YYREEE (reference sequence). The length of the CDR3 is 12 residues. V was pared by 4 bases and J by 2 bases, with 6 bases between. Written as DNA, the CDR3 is TGTGCCAGCAGCCCGGACAACTATGGCTACACCTTC. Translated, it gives CASSPDNYGYTF.

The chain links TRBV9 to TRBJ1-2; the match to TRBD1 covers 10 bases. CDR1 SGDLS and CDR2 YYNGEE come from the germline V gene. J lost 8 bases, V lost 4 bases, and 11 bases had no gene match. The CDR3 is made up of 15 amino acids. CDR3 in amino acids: CASSINPGTGVGYTF. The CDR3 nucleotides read TGTGCCAGCAGCATCAATCCGGGGACAGGGGTCGGCTACACCTTC.

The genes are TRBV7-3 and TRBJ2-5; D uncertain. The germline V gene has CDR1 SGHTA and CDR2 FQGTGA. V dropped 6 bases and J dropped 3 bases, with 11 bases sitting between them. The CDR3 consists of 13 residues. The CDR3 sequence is CASSLDHKETQYF. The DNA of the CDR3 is TGTGCCAGCAGTTTGGATCACAAAGAGACCCAGTACTTC.

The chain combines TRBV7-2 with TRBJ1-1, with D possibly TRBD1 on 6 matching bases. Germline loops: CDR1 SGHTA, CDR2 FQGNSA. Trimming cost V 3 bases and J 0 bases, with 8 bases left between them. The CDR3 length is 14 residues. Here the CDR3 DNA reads TGTGCCAGCAGCTTGGCAGGGGTGAACACTGAAGCTTTCTTT. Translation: CASSLAGVNTEAFF.

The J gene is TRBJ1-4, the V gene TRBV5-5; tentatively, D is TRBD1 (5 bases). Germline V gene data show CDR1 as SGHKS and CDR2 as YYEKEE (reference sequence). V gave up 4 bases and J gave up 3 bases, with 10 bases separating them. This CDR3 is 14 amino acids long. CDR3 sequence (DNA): TGTGCCAGCAGCCTGGTGGGACCTAATGAAAAACTGTTTTTT. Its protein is CASSLVGPNEKLFF.

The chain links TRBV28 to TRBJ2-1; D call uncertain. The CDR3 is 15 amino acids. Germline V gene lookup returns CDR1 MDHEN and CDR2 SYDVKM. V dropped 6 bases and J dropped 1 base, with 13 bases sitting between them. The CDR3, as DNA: TGTGCCAGCAGGGCGGCTCCCGAGTCCTACAATGAGCAGTTCTTC. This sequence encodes CASRAAPESYNEQFF.

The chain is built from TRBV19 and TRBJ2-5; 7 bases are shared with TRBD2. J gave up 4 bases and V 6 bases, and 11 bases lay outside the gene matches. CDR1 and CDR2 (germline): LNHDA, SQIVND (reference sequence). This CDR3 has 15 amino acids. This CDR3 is CASSSFGEGLETQYF. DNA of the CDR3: TGTGCCAGTAGCTCCTTCGGGGAGGGCTTAGAGACCCAGTACTTC.

CDR3 sequence reads: CASSRDGQGVSGELFF. CDR3 coding DNA: TGTGCCAGCAGTAGAGATGGACAGGGGGTATCCGGGGAGCTGTTTTTT. The V call is TRBV6-6, the J call TRBJ2-2; 10 positions agree with TRBD1. The CDR3 is made up of 16 amino acids. The J segment lost 6 bases and the V segment lost 5 bases, leaving 9 bases of the junction unmatched. Looked up from germline, CDR1 is MNHNY and CDR2 is SVGAGI (reference sequence).

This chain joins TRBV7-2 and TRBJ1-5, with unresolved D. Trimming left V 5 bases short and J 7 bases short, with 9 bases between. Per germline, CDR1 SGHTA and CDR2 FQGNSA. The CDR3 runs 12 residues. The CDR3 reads CASSDHPQPQHF. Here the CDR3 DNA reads TGTGCCAGCAGCGACCACCCGCAGCCCCAGCATTTT.

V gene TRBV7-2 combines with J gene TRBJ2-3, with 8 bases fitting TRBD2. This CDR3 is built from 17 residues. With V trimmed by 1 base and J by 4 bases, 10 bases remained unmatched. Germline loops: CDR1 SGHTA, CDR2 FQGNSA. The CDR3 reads CASSLGRGGSVPDTQYF. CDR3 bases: TGTGCCAGCAGCTTAGGTCGGGGGGGCTCAGTCCCAGATACGCAGTATTTT.

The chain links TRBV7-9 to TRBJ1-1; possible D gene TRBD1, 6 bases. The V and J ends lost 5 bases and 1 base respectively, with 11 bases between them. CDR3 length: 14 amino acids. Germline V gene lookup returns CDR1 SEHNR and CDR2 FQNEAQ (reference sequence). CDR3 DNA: TGTGCCAGCAGCCCACAGGGATCGAACACTGAAGCTTTCTTT. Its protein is CASSPQGSNTEAFF.

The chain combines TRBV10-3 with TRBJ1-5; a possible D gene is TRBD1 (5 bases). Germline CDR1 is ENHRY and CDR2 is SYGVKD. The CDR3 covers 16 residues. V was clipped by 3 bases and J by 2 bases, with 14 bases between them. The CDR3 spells CAISDILGVGNQPQHF. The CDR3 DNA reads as TGTGCCATCAGTGACATCCTAGGGGTAGGCAATCAGCCCCAGCATTTT.

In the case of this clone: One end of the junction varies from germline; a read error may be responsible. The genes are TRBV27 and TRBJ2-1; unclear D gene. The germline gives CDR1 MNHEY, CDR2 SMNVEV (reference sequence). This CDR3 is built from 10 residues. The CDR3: CASGLREQFF. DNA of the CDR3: TGTGCCAGCGGTTTAAGGGAGCAGTTCTTC.

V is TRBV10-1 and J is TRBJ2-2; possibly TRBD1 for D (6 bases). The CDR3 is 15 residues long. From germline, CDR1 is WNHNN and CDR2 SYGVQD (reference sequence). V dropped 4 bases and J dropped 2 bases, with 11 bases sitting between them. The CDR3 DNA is TGCGCCAGCAGTGTCCGACAGGAAAACACCGGGGAGCTGTTTTTT. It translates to CASSVRQENTGELFF.

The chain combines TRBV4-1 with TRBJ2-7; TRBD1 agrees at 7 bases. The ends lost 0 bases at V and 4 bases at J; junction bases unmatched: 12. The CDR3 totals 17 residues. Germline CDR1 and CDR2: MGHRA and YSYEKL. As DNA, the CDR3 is TGCGCCAGCAGCCAAGATCTTCGGGACAGTTCCCCTTACGAGCAGTACTTC. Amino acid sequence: CASSQDLRDSSPYEQYF.

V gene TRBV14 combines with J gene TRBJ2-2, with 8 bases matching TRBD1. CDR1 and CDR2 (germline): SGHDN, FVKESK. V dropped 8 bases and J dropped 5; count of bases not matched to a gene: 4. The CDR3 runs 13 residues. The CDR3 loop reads CASGGQATGELFF. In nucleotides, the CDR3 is TGTGCCAGCGGGGGACAGGCGACCGGGGAGCTGTTTTTT.

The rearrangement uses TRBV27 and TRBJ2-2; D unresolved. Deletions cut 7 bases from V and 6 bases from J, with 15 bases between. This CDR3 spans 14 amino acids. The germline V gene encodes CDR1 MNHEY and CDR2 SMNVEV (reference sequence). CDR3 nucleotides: TGTGCCAGCAACTTGAAAGGGCCGGCCGGGGAGCTGTTTTTT. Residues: CASNLKGPAGELFF.

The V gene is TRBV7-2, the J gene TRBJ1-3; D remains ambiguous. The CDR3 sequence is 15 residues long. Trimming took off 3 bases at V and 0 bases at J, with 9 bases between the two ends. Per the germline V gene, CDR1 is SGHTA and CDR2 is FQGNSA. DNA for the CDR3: TGTGCCAGCAGCTTTCAGGTTTCCTCTGGAAACACCATATATTTT. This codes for CASSFQVSSGNTIYF.

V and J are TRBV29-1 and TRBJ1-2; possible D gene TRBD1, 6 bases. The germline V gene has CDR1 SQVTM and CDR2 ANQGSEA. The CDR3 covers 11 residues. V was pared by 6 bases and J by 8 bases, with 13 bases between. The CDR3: CSVTGMEGYTF. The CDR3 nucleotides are TGCAGCGTCACAGGGATGGAGGGCTACACCTTC.

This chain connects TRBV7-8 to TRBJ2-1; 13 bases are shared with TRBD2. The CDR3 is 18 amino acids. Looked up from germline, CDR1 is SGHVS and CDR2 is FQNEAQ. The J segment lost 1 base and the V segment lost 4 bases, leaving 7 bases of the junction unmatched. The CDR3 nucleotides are TGTGCCAGCAGCTGGACTAGCGGGGGCCCGGGGTCCTACAATGAGCAGTTCTTC. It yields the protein CASSWTSGGPGSYNEQFF.

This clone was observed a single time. The CDR3 loop reads CASSPVATNEKLFF. The CDR3 coding sequence is TGTGCCAGCAGCCCAGTTGCAACTAATGAAAAACTGTTTTTT. V is TRBV25-1 and J is TRBJ1-4, with unresolved D. The CDR3 loop spans 14 amino acids. The germline CDR1 and CDR2 sequences are MGHDK and SYGVNS. Trimming removed 6 bases at V and 0 bases at J, with 8 bases between.